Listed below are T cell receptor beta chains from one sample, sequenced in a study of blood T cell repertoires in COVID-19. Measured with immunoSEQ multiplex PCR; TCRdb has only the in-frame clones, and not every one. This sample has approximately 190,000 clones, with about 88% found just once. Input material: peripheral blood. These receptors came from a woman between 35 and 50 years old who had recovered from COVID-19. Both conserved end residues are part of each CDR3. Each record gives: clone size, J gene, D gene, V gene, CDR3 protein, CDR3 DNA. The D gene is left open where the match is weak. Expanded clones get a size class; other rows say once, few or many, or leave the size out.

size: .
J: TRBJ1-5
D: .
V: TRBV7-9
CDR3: CASSLGSGDQPQHF
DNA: TGTGCCAGCAGCTTAGGGTCAGGGGATCAGCCCCAGCATTTT

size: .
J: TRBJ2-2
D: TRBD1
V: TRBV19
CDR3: CASRTGQGITGELFF
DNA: TGTGCCAGTAGGACGGGACAGGGGATAACCGGGGAGCTGTTTTTT

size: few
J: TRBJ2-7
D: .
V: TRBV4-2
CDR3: CASSQDQGGRGYEQYF
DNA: TGTGCCAGCAGCCAAGATCAGGGGGGTCGGGGCTACGAGCAGTACTTC

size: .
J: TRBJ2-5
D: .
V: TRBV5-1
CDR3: CASSWTVQETQYF
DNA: TGCGCCAGCAGCTGGACAGTTCAAGAGACCCAGTACTTC

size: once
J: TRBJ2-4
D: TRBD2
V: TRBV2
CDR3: CASSDRLTGTSGRNIQYF
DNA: TGTGCCAGCAGTGATAGGTTAACCGGGACTAGCGGGAGAAACATTCAGTACTTC

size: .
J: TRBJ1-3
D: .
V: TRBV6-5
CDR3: CASSFLGAGNTIYF
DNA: TGTGCCAGCAGTTTTTTAGGGGCCGGAAACACCATATATTTT

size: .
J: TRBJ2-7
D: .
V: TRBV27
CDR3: CASSLLGGYEQYF
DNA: TGTGCCAGCAGTCTACTCGGAGGCTACGAGCAGTACTTC

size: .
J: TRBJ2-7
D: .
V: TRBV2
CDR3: CASGRDMASEQYF
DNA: TGTGCCAGCGGCCGGGACATGGCCTCCGAGCAGTACTTC

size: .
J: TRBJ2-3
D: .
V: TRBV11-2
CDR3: CASSQEDSPIGQYF
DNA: TGTGCCAGCAGCCAAGAGGACTCCCCGATTGGGCAGTATTTT

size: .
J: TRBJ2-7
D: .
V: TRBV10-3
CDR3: CAISEMSLTGEQYF
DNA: TGTGCCATCAGTGAGATGTCCCTAACGGGAGAGCAGTACTTC

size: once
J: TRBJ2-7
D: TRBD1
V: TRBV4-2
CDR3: CASSAGQGKDEQYF
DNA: TGTGCCAGCAGCGCTGGACAGGGTAAGGACGAGCAGTACTTC

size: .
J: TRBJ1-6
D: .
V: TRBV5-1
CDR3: CASSLSTGTNSPLHF
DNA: TGCGCCAGCAGCTTGAGTACAGGGACTAATTCACCCCTCCACTTT

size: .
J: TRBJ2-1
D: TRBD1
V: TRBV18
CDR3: CASSPTGYGEQFF
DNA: TGTGCCAGCTCACCGACAGGGTACGGTGAGCAGTTCTTC

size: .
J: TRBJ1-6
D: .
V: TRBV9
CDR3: CASSVLGEGGSPLHF
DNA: TGTGCCAGCAGCGTACTCGGGGAAGGCGGTTCACCCCTCCACTTT

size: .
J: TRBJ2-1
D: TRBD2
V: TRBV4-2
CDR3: CASSQDQRGGAYNEQFF
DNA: TGTGCCAGCAGCCAAGACCAGCGGGGAGGGGCCTACAATGAGCAGTTCTTC

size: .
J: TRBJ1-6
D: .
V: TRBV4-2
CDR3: CASSQAELAGGPLHF
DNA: TGTGCCAGCAGCCAAGCAGAATTGGCAGGAGGACCCCTCCACTTT

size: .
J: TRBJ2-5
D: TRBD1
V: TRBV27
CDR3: CASSRSTGGIQETQYF
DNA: TGTGCCAGCAGCCGAAGTACAGGGGGCATACAAGAGACCCAGTACTTC

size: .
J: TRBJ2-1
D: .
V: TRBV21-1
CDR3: CASSLLAGGDEQFF
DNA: TGTGCCAGCAGCCTGCTAGCGGGAGGGGATGAGCAGTTCTTC

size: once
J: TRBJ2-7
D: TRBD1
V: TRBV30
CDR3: CAWSAGQAYEQYF
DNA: TGTGCCTGGAGTGCAGGACAGGCCTACGAGCAGTACTTC

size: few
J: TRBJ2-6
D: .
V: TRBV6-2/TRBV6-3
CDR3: CASSYGGIAGANVLTF
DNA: TGTGCCAGCAGTTACGGGGGGATCGCTGGGGCCAACGTCCTGACTTTC

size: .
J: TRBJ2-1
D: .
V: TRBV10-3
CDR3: CAINRAEPYNEQFF
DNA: TGTGCCATCAATCGAGCGGAGCCTTACAATGAGCAGTTCTTC

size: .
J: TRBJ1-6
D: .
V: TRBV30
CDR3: CAWSSLDTSSVSLHF
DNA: TGTGCCTGGAGCAGTCTGGACACCTCCTCGGTATCCCTCCACTTT